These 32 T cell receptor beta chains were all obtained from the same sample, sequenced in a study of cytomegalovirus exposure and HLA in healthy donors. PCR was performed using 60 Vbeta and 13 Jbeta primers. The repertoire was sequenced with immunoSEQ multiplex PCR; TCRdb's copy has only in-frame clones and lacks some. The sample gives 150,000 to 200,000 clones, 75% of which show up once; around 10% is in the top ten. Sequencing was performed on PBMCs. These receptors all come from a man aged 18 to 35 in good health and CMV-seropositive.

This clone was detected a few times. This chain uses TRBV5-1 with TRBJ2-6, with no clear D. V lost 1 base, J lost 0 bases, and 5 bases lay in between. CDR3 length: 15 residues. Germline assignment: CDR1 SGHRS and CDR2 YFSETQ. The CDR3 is CASSLTSSGANVLTF. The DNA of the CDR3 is TGCGCCAGCAGCTTGACGAGCTCTGGGGCCAACGTCCTGACTTTC.

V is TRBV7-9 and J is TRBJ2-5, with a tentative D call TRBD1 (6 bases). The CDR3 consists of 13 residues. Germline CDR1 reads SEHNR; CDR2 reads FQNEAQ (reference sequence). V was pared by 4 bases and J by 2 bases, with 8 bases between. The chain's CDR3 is CASSSDSQETQYF. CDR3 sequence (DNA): TGTGCCAGCAGCTCGGACAGTCAAGAGACCCAGTACTTC.

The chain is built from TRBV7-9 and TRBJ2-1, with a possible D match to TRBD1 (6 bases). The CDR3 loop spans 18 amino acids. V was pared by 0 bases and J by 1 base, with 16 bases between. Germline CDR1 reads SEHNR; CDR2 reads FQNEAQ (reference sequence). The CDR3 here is CASSLAGAASGSYNEQFF. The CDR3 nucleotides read TGTGCCAGCAGCTTAGCGGGGGCAGCGAGTGGATCCTACAATGAGCAGTTCTTC.

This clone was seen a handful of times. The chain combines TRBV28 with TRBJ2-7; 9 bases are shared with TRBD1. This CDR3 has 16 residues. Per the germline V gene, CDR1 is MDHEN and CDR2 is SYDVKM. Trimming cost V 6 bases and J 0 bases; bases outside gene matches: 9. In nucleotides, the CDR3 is TGTGCCAGCAGCCACCAATTGGACAGGGGCTCCTACGAGCAGTACTTC. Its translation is CASSHQLDRGSYEQYF.

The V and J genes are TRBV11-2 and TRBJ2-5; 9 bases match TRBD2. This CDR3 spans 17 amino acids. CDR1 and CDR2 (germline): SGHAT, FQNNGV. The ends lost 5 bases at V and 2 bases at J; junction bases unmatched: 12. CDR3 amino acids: CASSPWGGLANQETQYF. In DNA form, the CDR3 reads TGTGCCAGCAGCCCGTGGGGGGGACTAGCCAATCAAGAGACCCAGTACTTC.

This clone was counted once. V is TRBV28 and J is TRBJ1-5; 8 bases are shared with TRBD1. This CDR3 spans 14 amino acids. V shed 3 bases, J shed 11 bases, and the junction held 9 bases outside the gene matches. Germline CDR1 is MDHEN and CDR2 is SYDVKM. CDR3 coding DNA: TGTGCCAGCAGTTTTGGACAGGGCCTTAGGGCCCAGCATTTT. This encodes CASSFGQGLRAQHF.

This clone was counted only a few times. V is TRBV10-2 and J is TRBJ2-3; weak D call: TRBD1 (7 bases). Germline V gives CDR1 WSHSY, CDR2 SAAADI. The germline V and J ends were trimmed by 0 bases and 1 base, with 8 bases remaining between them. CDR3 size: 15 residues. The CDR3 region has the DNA TGCGCCAGCAGTGAGTCCAGGGGGGGCACAGATACGCAGTATTTT. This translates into CASSESRGGTDTQYF.

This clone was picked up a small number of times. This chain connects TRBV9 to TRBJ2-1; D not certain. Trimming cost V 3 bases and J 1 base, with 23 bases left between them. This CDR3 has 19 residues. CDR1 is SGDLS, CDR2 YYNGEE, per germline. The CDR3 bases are TGTGCCAGCAGCGCATCCGAAATCGCGGCGGCCCATTCCTACAATGAGCAGTTCTTC. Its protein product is CASSASEIAAAHSYNEQFF.

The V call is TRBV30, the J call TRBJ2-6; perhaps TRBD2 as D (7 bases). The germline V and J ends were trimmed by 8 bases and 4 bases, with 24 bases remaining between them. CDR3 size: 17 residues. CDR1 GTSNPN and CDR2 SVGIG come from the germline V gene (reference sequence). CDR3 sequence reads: CARASGGKSGGANVLTF. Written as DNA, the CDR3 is TGTGCCCGGGCTTCGGGGGGCAAATCGGGAGGGGCCAACGTCCTGACTTTC.

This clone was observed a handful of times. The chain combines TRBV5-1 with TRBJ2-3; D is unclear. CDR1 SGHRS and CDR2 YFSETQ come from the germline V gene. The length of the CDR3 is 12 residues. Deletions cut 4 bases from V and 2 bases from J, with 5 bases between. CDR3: CASSIYTDTQYF. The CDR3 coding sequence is TGCGCCAGCAGCATATACACAGATACGCAGTATTTT.

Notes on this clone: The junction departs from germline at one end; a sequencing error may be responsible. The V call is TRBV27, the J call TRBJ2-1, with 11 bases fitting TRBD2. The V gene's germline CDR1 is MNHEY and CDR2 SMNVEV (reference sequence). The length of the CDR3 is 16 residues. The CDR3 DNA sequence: TGTGCCAACAGTTCGGGGACTAGCGGATACTACAATGAGCAGTTCTTC. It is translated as CANSSGTSGYYNEQFF.

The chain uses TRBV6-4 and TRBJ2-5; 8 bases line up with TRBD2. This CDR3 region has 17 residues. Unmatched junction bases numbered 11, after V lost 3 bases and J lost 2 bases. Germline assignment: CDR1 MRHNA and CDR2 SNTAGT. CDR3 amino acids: CASSEFLEAGVQETQYF. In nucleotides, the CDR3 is TGTGCCAGCAGTGAATTTTTGGAAGCGGGAGTGCAAGAGACCCAGTACTTC.

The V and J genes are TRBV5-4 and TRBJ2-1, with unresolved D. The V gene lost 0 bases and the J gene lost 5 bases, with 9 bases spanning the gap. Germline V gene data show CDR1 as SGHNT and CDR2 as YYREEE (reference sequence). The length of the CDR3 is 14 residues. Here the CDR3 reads CASSLVRENNEQFF. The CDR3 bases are TGTGCCAGCAGCTTGGTAAGAGAGAACAATGAGCAGTTCTTC.

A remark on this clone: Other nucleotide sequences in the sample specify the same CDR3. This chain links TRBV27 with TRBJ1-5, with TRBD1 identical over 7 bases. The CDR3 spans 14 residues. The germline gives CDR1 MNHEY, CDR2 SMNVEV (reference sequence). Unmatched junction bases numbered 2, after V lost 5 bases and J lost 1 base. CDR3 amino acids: CASSPQGSNQPQHF. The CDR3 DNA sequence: TGTGCCAGCAGTCCACAGGGGAGCAATCAGCCCCAGCATTTT.

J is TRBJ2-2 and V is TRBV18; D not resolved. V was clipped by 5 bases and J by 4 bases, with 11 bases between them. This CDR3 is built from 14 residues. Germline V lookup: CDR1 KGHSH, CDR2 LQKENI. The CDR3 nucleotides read TGTGCCAGCTCAACAAATCAGGTCACCGGGGAGCTGTTTTTT. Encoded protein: CASSTNQVTGELFF.

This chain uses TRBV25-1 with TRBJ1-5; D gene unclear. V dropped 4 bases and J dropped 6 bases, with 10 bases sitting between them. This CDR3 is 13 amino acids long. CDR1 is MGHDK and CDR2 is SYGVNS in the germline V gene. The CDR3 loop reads CASSATLSQPQHF. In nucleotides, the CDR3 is TGTGCCAGCAGTGCTACGTTGAGTCAGCCCCAGCATTTT.

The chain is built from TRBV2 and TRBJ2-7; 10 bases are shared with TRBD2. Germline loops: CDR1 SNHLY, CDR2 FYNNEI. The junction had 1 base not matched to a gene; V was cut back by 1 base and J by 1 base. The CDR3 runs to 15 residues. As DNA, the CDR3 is TGTGCCAGCAGTGAAGGGACTAGCGGTTCCTACGAGCAGTACTTC. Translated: CASSEGTSGSYEQYF. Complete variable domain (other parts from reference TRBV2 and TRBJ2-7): EPEVTQTPSHQVTQMGQEVILRCVPISNHLYFYWYRQILGQKVEFLVSFYNNEISEKSEIFDDQFSVERPDGSNFTLKIRSTKLEDSAMYFCASSEGTSGSYEQYFGPGTRLTVT.

DNA for the CDR3: TGCGCCAGCAGCTTGACGACACCGAACTATGGCTACACCTTC. Protein: CASSLTTPNYGYTF. The rearrangement links TRBV5-1 to TRBJ1-2; D gene ambiguous. This CDR3 spans 14 amino acids. V was pared by 1 base and J by 2 bases, with 9 bases between. The germline V gene has CDR1 SGHRS and CDR2 YFSETQ.

The CDR3: CSSGGRNMDTQYF. DNA of the CDR3: TGCAGCTCCGGGGGACGGAATATGGATACGCAGTATTTT. This chain uses TRBV29-1 with TRBJ2-3, with a possible D match to TRBD2 (6 bases). Trimming shortened V by 8 bases and J by 6 bases, and 18 bases separated the two germline ends. The germline V gene has CDR1 SQVTM and CDR2 ANQGSEA. The CDR3 consists of 13 residues.

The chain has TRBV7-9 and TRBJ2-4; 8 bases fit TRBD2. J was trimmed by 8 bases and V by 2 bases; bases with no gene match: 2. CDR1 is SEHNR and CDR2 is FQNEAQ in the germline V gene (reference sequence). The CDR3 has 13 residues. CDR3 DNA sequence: TGTGCCAGCAGCTTACGGGAGGGGGACATTCAGTACTTC. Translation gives CASSLREGDIQYF.

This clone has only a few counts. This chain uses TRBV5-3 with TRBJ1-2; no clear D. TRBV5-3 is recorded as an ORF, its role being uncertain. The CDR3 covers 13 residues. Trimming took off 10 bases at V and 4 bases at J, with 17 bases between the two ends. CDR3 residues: CASFPRTAYGYTF. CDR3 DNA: TGTGCCTCATTCCCGAGGACTGCCTATGGCTACACCTTC.

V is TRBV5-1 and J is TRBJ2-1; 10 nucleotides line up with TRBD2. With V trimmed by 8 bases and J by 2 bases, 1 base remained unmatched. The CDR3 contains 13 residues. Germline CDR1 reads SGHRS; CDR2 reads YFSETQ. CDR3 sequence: CASTSGAYNEQFF. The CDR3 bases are TGCGCCAGTACTAGCGGGGCCTACAATGAGCAGTTCTTC.

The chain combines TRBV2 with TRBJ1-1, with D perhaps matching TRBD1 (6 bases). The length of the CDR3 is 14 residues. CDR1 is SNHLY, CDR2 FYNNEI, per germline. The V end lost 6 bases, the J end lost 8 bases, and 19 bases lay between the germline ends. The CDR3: CASRPTGHFPEAFF. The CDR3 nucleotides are TGTGCCAGCAGACCCACGGGACATTTTCCGGAAGCTTTCTTT.

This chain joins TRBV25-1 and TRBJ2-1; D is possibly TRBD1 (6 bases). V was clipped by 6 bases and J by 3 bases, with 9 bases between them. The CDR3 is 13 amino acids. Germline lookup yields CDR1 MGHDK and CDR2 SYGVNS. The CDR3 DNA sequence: TGTGCCAGCAGATCACAGGGCTACAATGAGCAGTTCTTC. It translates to CASRSQGYNEQFF.

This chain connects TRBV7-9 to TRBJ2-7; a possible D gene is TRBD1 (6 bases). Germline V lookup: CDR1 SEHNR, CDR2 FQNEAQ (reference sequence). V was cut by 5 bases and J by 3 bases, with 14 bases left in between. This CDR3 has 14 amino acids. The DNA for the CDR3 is TGTGCCAGCAGCCGCCCCGGGACAAACTACGAGCAGTACTTC. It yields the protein CASSRPGTNYEQYF.

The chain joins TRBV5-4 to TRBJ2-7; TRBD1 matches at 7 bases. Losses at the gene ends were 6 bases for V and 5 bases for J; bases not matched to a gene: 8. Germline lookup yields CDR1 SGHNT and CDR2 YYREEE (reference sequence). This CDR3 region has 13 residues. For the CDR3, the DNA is TGTGCCAGCAACCCCACAGGGGTTAACGAGCAGTACTTC. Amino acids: CASNPTGVNEQYF.

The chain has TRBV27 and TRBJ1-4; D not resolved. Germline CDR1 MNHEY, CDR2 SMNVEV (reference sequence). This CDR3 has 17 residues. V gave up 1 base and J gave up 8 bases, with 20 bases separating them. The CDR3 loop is CASSLFGQAGDAEKLFF. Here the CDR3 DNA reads TGTGCCAGCAGTTTATTTGGCCAGGCGGGTGATGCGGAAAAACTGTTTTTT.

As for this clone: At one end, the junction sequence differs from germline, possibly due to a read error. The CDR3, as DNA: TGCGCCAGCAGTGAGTCCCGCTCGACAGGGAAGGTGAATGGCTACCCCTTC. This codes for CASSESRSTGKVNGYPF. This chain joins TRBV10-1 and TRBJ1-2; 7 nucleotides align to TRBD1. Germline CDR1 is WNHNN and CDR2 is SYGVQD (reference sequence). This CDR3 is built from 17 residues.

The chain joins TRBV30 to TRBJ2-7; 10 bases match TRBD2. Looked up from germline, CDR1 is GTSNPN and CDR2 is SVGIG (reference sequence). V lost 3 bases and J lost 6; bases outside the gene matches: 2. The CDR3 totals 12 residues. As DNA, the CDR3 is TGTGCCTGGAGATGGACTAGCGGCGAGCAGTACTTC. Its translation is CAWRWTSGEQYF.

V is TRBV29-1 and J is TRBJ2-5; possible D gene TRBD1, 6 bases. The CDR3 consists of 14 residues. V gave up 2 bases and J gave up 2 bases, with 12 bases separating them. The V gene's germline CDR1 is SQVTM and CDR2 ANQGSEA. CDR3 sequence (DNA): TGCAGCGTTGAATTACGGACAGATCAAGAGACCCAGTACTTC. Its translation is CSVELRTDQETQYF.

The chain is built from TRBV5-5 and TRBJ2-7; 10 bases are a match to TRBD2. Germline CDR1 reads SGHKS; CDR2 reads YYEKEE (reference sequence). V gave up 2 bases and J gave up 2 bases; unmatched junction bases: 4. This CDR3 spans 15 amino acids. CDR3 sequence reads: CASSFLSGRPYEQYF. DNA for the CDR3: TGTGCCAGCAGCTTCCTTAGCGGGAGGCCCTACGAGCAGTACTTC. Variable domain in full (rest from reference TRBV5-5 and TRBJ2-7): DAGVTQSPTHLIKTRGQQVTLRCSPISGHKSVSWYQQVLGQGPQFIFQYYEKEERGRGNFPDRFSARQFPNYSSELNVNALLLGDSALYLCASSFLSGRPYEQYFGPGTRLTVT.

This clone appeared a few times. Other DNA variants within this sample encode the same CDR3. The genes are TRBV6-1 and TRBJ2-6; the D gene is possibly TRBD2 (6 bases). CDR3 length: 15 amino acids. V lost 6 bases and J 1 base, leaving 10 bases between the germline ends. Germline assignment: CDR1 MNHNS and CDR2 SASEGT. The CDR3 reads CASRTGGSGANVLTF. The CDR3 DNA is TGTGCCAGCAGAACTGGGGGGTCTGGGGCCAACGTCCTGACTTTC.